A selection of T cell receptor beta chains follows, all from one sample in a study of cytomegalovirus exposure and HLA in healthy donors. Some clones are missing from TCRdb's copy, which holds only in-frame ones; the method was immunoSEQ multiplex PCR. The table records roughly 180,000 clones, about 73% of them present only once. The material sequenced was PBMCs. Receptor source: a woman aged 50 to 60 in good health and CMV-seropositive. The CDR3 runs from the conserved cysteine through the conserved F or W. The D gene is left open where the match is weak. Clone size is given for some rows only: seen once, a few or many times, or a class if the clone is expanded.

CDR3 protein: CASSRDRNTGELFF
CDR3 DNA: TGTGCCAGCAGCAGGGACAGGAACACCGGGGAGCTGTTTTTT
D gene: TRBD1
clone size: NA
J gene: TRBJ2-2
V gene: TRBV6-1

CDR3 protein: CATSIPGANVLTF
CDR3 DNA: TGTGCGACTAGTATCCCTGGGGCCAACGTCCTGACTTTC
D gene: NA
clone size: few
J gene: TRBJ2-6
V gene: TRBV6-5

CDR3 protein: CASSGRLTGGDEQFF
CDR3 DNA: TGTGCCAGCAGTGGTAGACTTACAGGGGGGGATGAGCAGTTCTTC
D gene: NA
clone size: few
J gene: TRBJ2-1
V gene: TRBV25-1

CDR3 protein: CASSLTGAHQPQHF
CDR3 DNA: TGTGCCAGTAGCCTCACAGGGGCGCATCAGCCCCAGCATTTT
D gene: TRBD1
clone size: NA
J gene: TRBJ1-5
V gene: TRBV19

CDR3 protein: CASSALTPGGTDTQYF
CDR3 DNA: TGTGCCAGCAGCGCTCTGACCCCGGGGGGCACAGATACGCAGTATTTT
D gene: NA
clone size: NA
J gene: TRBJ2-3
V gene: TRBV11-2

CDR3 protein: CASTPEGARYGYTF
CDR3 DNA: TGTGCCAGCACTCCAGAGGGGGCACGCTATGGCTACACCTTC
D gene: TRBD1
clone size: NA
J gene: TRBJ1-2
V gene: TRBV2

CDR3 protein: CASSPATHSYNEQFF
CDR3 DNA: TGTGCCAGCAGCCCTGCTACTCACTCCTACAATGAGCAGTTCTTC
D gene: NA
clone size: few
J gene: TRBJ2-1
V gene: TRBV7-3

CDR3 protein: CASSLAGSTGELFF
CDR3 DNA: TGTGCCAGCAGCTTAGCGGGCAGCACCGGGGAGCTGTTTTTT
D gene: NA
clone size: NA
J gene: TRBJ2-2
V gene: TRBV7-3

CDR3 protein: CASSPPGLPYEQYF
CDR3 DNA: TGTGCCAGCAGTCCCCCGGGACTACCTTACGAGCAGTACTTC
D gene: TRBD2
clone size: NA
J gene: TRBJ2-7
V gene: TRBV6-5

CDR3 protein: CASKDRGGTGELFF
CDR3 DNA: TGTGCCAGTAAGGACAGGGGGGGCACCGGGGAGCTGTTTTTT
D gene: TRBD1
clone size: NA
J gene: TRBJ2-2
V gene: TRBV19

CDR3 protein: CASSESGSYGYTF
CDR3 DNA: TGTGCCAGCAGTGAGTCCGGGTCTTATGGCTACACCTTC
D gene: NA
clone size: NA
J gene: TRBJ1-2
V gene: TRBV2

CDR3 protein: CASSLVGGASSGANVLTF
CDR3 DNA: TGCGCCAGCAGCTTGGTGGGAGGGGCGAGCTCTGGGGCCAACGTCCTGACTTTC
D gene: TRBD2
clone size: NA
J gene: TRBJ2-6
V gene: TRBV5-1

CDR3 protein: CASSLWTSGGAEEFF
CDR3 DNA: TGTGCCAGCAGTTTATGGACTAGCGGGGGGGCGGAGGAGTTCTTC
D gene: TRBD2
clone size: NA
J gene: TRBJ2-1
V gene: TRBV6-5

CDR3 protein: CASLDRGRTEAFF
CDR3 DNA: TGTGCCAGCCTAGACAGGGGACGCACTGAAGCTTTCTTT
D gene: TRBD1
clone size: NA
J gene: TRBJ1-1
V gene: TRBV5-6

CDR3 protein: CASSDRGGPYEQYF
CDR3 DNA: TGTGCCAGCAGCGACCGAGGGGGCCCCTACGAGCAGTACTTC
D gene: TRBD1
clone size: NA
J gene: TRBJ2-7
V gene: TRBV5-4

CDR3 protein: CASSQQIDFLGSPLHF
CDR3 DNA: TGTGCCAGCAGCCAACAAATCGACTTTCTGGGTTCACCCCTCCACTTT
D gene: NA
clone size: NA
J gene: TRBJ1-6
V gene: TRBV7-9

CDR3 protein: CASSELLAGSSYEQYF
CDR3 DNA: TGCGCCAGCAGCGAACTACTAGCGGGGAGCTCCTACGAGCAGTACTTC
D gene: TRBD2
clone size: NA
J gene: TRBJ2-7
V gene: TRBV4-1

CDR3 protein: CASSEEEGAYEQYF
CDR3 DNA: TGTGCCAGCAGTGAAGAGGAAGGGGCCTACGAGCAGTACTTC
D gene: NA
clone size: NA
J gene: TRBJ2-7
V gene: TRBV6-4

CDR3 protein: CASSLTYGELFF
CDR3 DNA: TGTGCCAGCAGCCTGACATACGGGGAGCTGTTTTTT
D gene: NA
clone size: NA
J gene: TRBJ2-2
V gene: TRBV6-1

CDR3 protein: CAISELTIQRGTEAFF
CDR3 DNA: TGTGCCATCAGTGAGTTGACTATTCAACGGGGGACTGAAGCTTTCTTT
D gene: NA
clone size: NA
J gene: TRBJ1-1
V gene: TRBV10-3

CDR3 protein: CASSRGTGGSIQYF
CDR3 DNA: TGTGCCAGCAGTAGGGGGACAGGGGGGAGCATTCAGTACTTC
D gene: TRBD1
clone size: NA
J gene: TRBJ2-4
V gene: TRBV13

CDR3 protein: CASSVFTGKDSPLHF
CDR3 DNA: TGTGCCAGCAGCGTATTTACGGGGAAGGATTCACCCCTCCACTTT
D gene: NA
clone size: NA
J gene: TRBJ1-6
V gene: TRBV9

CDR3 protein: CASRDYYGYTF
CDR3 DNA: TGCGCCAGCAGGGACTACTATGGCTACACCTTC
D gene: NA
clone size: NA
J gene: TRBJ1-2
V gene: TRBV5-1